The 26 T cell receptor beta chains in this list originate from one sample, sequenced in a study of cytotoxic CD8 clonotypes in ibrutinib-treated CLL. Repertoires were generated with immunoSEQ multiplex PCR, while TCRdb's copy carries only in-frame clones and drops some. Altogether approximately 350,000 clones are present, 60% to 80% being singletons, with the ten largest covering roughly 6%. The sample in question was PBMCs, obtained after 36 months of ibrutinib treatment. These TCRs come from a human donor with chronic lymphocytic leukemia.

This rearrangement joins TRBV13 to TRBJ2-3; TRBD1 aligns across 7 bases. The CDR3 has 16 residues. J lost 2 bases, V lost 7 bases, and 12 bases had no gene match. The germline V gene encodes CDR1 PRHDT and CDR2 FYEKMQ (reference sequence). The CDR3 DNA reads TGTGCCAGCATGGAGCTAGGGGGCAGCCCCACAGATACGCAGTATTTT. As protein: CASMELGGSPTDTQYF.

The V and J genes are TRBV9 and TRBJ2-7; 10 bases align to TRBD1. Germline values: CDR1 SGDLS, CDR2 YYNGEE. J was trimmed by 5 bases and V by 3 bases; bases with no gene match: 8. This CDR3 contains 15 residues. CDR3 nucleotide sequence: TGTGCCAGCAGCGCAAGACAGGGGGCGCGGGACGAGCAGTACTTC. Its translation: CASSARQGARDEQYF.

V gene TRBV27 combines with J gene TRBJ1-4, with D uncertain. The CDR3 sequence is 16 residues long. Trimming took off 5 bases at V and 0 bases at J, with 13 bases between the two ends. From germline, CDR1 is MNHEY and CDR2 SMNVEV (reference sequence). The CDR3 sequence is CASSPGPTPTNEKLFF. CDR3 nucleotide sequence: TGTGCCAGCAGTCCTGGGCCCACACCAACTAATGAAAAACTGTTTTTT.

This clone was observed a handful of times. The chain has TRBV5-1 and TRBJ2-7; perhaps TRBD1 as D (6 bases). This CDR3 is built from 14 residues. V dropped 4 bases and J dropped 2 bases, with 13 bases sitting between them. Germline-derived CDR1 and CDR2 are SGHRS and YFSETQ. CDR3 nucleotides: TGCGCCAGCAGCCCAGGGACAACCACCTACGAGCAGTACTTC. Residues: CASSPGTTTYEQYF.

This clone came up a few times. V gene TRBV2 combines with J gene TRBJ1-4; D might be TRBD1 (5 bases). Germline loops: CDR1 SNHLY, CDR2 FYNNEI. Deletions cut 8 bases from V and 7 bases from J, with 11 bases between. The CDR3 contains 12 residues. The CDR3 DNA reads as TGTGCCAGCGGCCACGGGGGTGAAAAACTGTTTTTT. It yields the protein CASGHGGEKLFF.

The rearrangement joins TRBV7-3 to TRBJ1-1; no clear D. Trimming shortened V by 2 bases and J by 0 bases, and 10 bases separated the two germline ends. This CDR3 has 15 residues. Per the germline V gene, CDR1 is SGHTA and CDR2 is FQGTGA. CDR3 sequence: CASSLFGGVNTEAFF. The CDR3 nucleotides are TGTGCCAGCAGCTTATTCGGAGGTGTGAACACTGAAGCTTTCTTT.

The chain is built from TRBV6-5 and TRBJ2-1; the match to TRBD1 covers 7 bases. CDR3 length equals 15 residues. After removal of 5 bases from V and 2 bases from J, the junction contained 6 bases not matched to a gene. Germline V gives CDR1 MNHEY, CDR2 SVGAGI. The CDR3 DNA reads TGTGCCAGCAGTACTTACAGGGGAGCCTACAATGAGCAGTTCTTC. This sequence encodes CASSTYRGAYNEQFF.

In its sample, this clone was seen once. The chain carries TRBV20-1 and TRBJ2-7; D unclear. V lost 2 bases and J lost 4, with 6 bases in between. The CDR3 is 11 residues long. Germline V gives CDR1 DFQATT, CDR2 SNEGSKA (reference sequence). In DNA form, the CDR3 reads TGCAGTGCTAGACTGCGTTACGAGCAGTACTTC. This encodes CSARLRYEQYF.

This rearrangement joins TRBV6-4 to TRBJ2-3; 7 nucleotides agree with TRBD1. V lost 5 bases, J lost 0 bases, and 17 bases stayed unmatched. The CDR3 extends over 19 amino acids. Germline CDR1 MRHNA, CDR2 SNTAGT. For the CDR3, the DNA is TGTGCCAGCAGTTATTCACCTATTCCGACAGGGATAAGCACAGATACGCAGTATTTT. Amino acid sequence: CASSYSPIPTGISTDTQYF.

The rearrangement links TRBV19 to TRBJ2-2; 11 bases align to TRBD1. Germline V gives CDR1 LNHDA, CDR2 SQIVND (reference sequence). Unmatched junction bases numbered 8, after V lost 5 bases and J lost 3 bases. This CDR3 comprises 17 residues. CDR3 amino acids: CASSPRTGGVYTGELFF. CDR3 sequence (DNA): TGTGCCAGTAGTCCCCGGACAGGGGGCGTTTACACCGGGGAGCTGTTTTTT.

This clone was found a few times. The chain has TRBV19 and TRBJ1-5; D gene unclear. The germline V and J ends were trimmed by 6 bases and 1 base, with 4 bases remaining between them. CDR1 is LNHDA, CDR2 SQIVND, per germline (reference sequence). The CDR3 extends over 12 amino acids. The CDR3 sequence: CASRESNQPQHF. The CDR3 DNA is TGTGCCAGTAGAGAGAGCAATCAGCCCCAGCATTTT. The full variable domain, rest sourced from reference TRBV19 and TRBJ1-5, is DGGITQSPKYLFRKEGQNVTLSCEQNLNHDAMYWYRQDPGQGLRLIYYSQIVNDFQKGDIAEGYSVSREKKESFPLTVTSAQKNPTAFYLCASRESNQPQHFGDGTRLSIL.

This chain links TRBV18 with TRBJ1-1; D gene unclear. CDR1 KGHSH and CDR2 LQKENI come from the germline V gene. This CDR3 has 14 residues. The ends were cut back, 3 bases at V and 1 base at J, with 9 bases in the middle. In nucleotides, the CDR3 is TGTGCCAGCTCACCTGGACGGACGAACACTGAAGCTTTCTTT. Protein product: CASSPGRTNTEAFF.

V gene TRBV6-6 combines with J gene TRBJ2-4; 10 bases are shared with TRBD1. CDR1 is MNHNY, CDR2 SVGAGI, per germline (reference sequence). V trimming: 6 bases; J trimming: 3 bases; junction bases outside the gene matches: 8. CDR3 length: 16 residues. Here the CDR3 reads CASSQRRTGGKNIQYF. In nucleotides, the CDR3 is TGTGCCAGCAGCCAACGCCGGACAGGGGGCAAAAACATTCAGTACTTC.

This clone has just a few counts. CDR3 sequence: CASIKRTGLNEKLFF. CDR3 bases: TGTGCCAGCATAAAAAGGACAGGGTTGAATGAAAAACTGTTTTTT. V and J are TRBV2 and TRBJ1-4; TRBD1 aligns across 8 bases. The length of the CDR3 is 15 residues. Germline V CDR1 and CDR2: SNHLY, FYNNEI. Germline trimming cut 7 bases from V and 5 bases from J; bases unmatched to any gene: 9.

The rearrangement joins TRBV7-6 to TRBJ1-1; D is uncertain. Trimming removed 1 base at V and 1 base at J, with 7 bases between. From germline, CDR1 is SGHVS and CDR2 FNYEAQ. There are 14 residues in the CDR3. The CDR3 DNA is TGTGCCAGCAGCTTAGAATTTCGGAACACTGAAGCTTTCTTT. Residues: CASSLEFRNTEAFF.

The CDR3 nucleotides are TGCGCCAGCAGCCAGGTTGGGGGAGCGGATACGCAGTATTTT. Protein sequence: CASSQVGGADTQYF. V gene TRBV4-3 combines with J gene TRBJ2-3; D is possibly TRBD1 or TRBD2 (5 bases each). Germline V gene lookup returns CDR1 LGHNA and CDR2 YSLEER. The CDR3 is 14 amino acids. Trimming shortened V by 3 bases and J by 6 bases, and 13 bases separated the two germline ends.

This clone has only a few counts. The chain recombines TRBV7-9 with TRBJ1-6; D call uncertain. Germline assignment: CDR1 SEHNR and CDR2 FQNEAQ (reference sequence). The CDR3 contains 15 residues. Trimming cost V 1 base and J 5 bases, with 9 bases left between them. The CDR3 nucleotides are TGTGCCAGCAGCTTAGGAGGGATGGATAATTCACCCCTCCACTTT. Its protein product is CASSLGGMDNSPLHF.

The chain joins TRBV5-1 to TRBJ2-1; 9 positions match TRBD1. Germline V gene data show CDR1 as SGHRS and CDR2 as YFSETQ. Unmatched junction bases numbered 2, after V lost 2 bases and J lost 2 bases. There are 15 residues in the CDR3. Here the CDR3 DNA reads TGCGCCAGCAGCTTCGGACAGGGGCCCTACAATGAGCAGTTCTTC. It translates to CASSFGQGPYNEQFF.

This rearrangement joins TRBV4-1 to TRBJ2-2; 12 bases align to TRBD2. The germline CDR1 and CDR2 sequences are MGHRA and YSYEKL. J lost 5 bases, V lost 10 bases, and 14 bases had no gene match. CDR3 length: 17 amino acids. The DNA of the CDR3 is TGCGCCACCGCACTAGCGGGGGGTCCAACTGGGACCGGGGAGCTGTTTTTT. Translating it yields CATALAGGPTGTGELFF.

The rearrangement links TRBV19 to TRBJ2-7; 9 nucleotides line up with TRBD1. CDR1 and CDR2 (germline): LNHDA, SQIVND (reference sequence). V lost 4 bases to trimming and J lost 4 bases; unmatched junction nucleotides: 5. The length of the CDR3 is 14 residues. The CDR3 here is CASSKDRGPYEQYF. DNA of the CDR3: TGTGCCAGTAGTAAGGACAGGGGTCCGTACGAGCAGTACTTC.

The V call is TRBV18, the J call TRBJ2-7, with TRBD1 matching 9 bases. CDR3 length: 14 residues. V trimming: 7 bases; J trimming: 2 bases; junction bases outside the gene matches: 6. Germline values: CDR1 KGHSH, CDR2 LQKENI. Here the CDR3 DNA reads TGTGCCAGCTGTCCTGGGACAGGGCCCTACGAGCAGTACTTC. This sequence encodes CASCPGTGPYEQYF.

The V gene is TRBV2, the J gene TRBJ1-4; 7 bases match TRBD1. This CDR3 comprises 16 residues. Trimming at V came to 6 bases and at J to 4 bases, leaving 11 bases not matched to a gene. The germline gives CDR1 SNHLY, CDR2 FYNNEI. The CDR3 DNA reads TGTGCCAGCAGGGGGTACCTGGACAGGATTAATGAAAAACTGTTTTTT. Its protein is CASRGYLDRINEKLFF. Full variable domain (remainder filled in from reference TRBV2 and TRBJ1-4): EPEVTQTPSHQVTQMGQEVILRCVPISNHLYFYWYRQILGQKVEFLVSFYNNEISEKSEIFDDQFSVERPDGSNFTLKIRSTKLEDSAMYFCASRGYLDRINEKLFFGSGTQLSVL.

V and J are TRBV6-1 and TRBJ1-5, with no clear D. The germline V gene has CDR1 MNHNS and CDR2 SASEGT. This CDR3 is built from 13 residues. Trimming left V 7 bases short and J 3 bases short, with 10 bases between. CDR3 loop: CASKSLDNQPQHF. The CDR3 DNA follows: TGTGCCAGCAAGAGTCTGGACAATCAGCCCCAGCATTTT.

V gene TRBV4-3 combines with J gene TRBJ2-2; TRBD2 aligns across 13 bases. The germline gives CDR1 LGHNA, CDR2 YSLEER. With V trimmed by 1 base and J by 6 bases, 8 bases remained unmatched. The CDR3 runs 18 residues. CDR3 nucleotide sequence: TGCGCCAGCAGCCAAGTATACAGGACTAGCGGGAGTTCCGGGGAGCTGTTTTTT. It specifies CASSQVYRTSGSSGELFF.

The table lists this clone with a few counts. The same CDR3 also results from other DNA sequences found in this sample. The CDR3 sequence: CASSEQGAADTQYF. The CDR3 DNA sequence: TGTGCCAGCAGCGAACAGGGGGCGGCAGATACGCAGTATTTT. The chain couples TRBV6-1 to TRBJ2-3, with 9 bases matching TRBD1. CDR3 length: 14 residues. V trimming: 6 bases; J trimming: 4 bases; junction bases outside the gene matches: 5. Germline lookup yields CDR1 MNHNS and CDR2 SASEGT.

CDR3 sequence: CSVGGAETQYF. Here the CDR3 DNA reads TGCAGCGTCGGAGGGGCAGAGACCCAGTACTTC. This rearrangement joins TRBV29-1 to TRBJ2-5; weak D call: TRBD2 (6 bases). V was pared by 6 bases and J by 4 bases, with 9 bases between. From germline, CDR1 is SQVTM and CDR2 ANQGSEA. The CDR3 spans 11 residues.